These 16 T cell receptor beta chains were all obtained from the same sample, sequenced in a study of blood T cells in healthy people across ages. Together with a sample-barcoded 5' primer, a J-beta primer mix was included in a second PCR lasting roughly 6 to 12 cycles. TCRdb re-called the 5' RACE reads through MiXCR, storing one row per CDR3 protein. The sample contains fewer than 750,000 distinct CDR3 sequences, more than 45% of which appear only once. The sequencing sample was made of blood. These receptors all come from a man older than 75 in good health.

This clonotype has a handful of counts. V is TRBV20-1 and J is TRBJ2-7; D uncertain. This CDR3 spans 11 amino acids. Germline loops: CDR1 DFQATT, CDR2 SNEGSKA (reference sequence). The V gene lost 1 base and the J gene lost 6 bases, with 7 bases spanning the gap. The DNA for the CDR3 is TGCAGTGCTAGAGCTGTCCTCGAGCAGTACTTC. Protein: CSARAVLEQYF.

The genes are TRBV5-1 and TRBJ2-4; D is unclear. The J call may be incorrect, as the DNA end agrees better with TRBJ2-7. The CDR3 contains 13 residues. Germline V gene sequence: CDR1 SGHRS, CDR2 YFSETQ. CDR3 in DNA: TGCGCCAGCAGCTCTCTGAATTCTCACGAGCAGTACTTC. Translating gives CASSSLNSHEQYF.

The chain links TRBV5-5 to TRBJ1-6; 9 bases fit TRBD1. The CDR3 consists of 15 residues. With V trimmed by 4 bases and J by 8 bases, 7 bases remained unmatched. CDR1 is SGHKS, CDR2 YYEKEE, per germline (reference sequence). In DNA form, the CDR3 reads TGTGCCAGCAGCACAGACAGGGGGATCGATTCACCCCTCCACTTT. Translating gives CASSTDRGIDSPLHF.

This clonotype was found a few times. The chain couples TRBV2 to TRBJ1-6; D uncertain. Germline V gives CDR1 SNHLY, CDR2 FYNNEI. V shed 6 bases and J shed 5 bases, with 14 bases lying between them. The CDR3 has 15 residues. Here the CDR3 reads CASSLPGRNNSPLHF. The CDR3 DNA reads TGTGCCAGCAGCCTTCCCGGACGGAATAATTCACCCCTCCACTTT.

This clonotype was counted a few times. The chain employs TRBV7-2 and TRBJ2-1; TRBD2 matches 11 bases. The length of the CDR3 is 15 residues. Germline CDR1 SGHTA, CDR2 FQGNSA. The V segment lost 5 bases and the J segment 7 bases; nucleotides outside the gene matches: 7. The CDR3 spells CASSISLAGGNEQFF. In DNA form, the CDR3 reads TGTGCCAGCAGCATCAGCCTAGCGGGGGGTAATGAGCAGTTCTTC.

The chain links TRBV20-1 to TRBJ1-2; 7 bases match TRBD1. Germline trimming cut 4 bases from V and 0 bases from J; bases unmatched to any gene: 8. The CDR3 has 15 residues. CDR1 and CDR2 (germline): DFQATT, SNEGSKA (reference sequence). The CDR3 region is CSAKGAPRANYGYTF. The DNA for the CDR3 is TGCAGTGCTAAGGGGGCGCCGAGAGCTAACTATGGCTACACCTTC.

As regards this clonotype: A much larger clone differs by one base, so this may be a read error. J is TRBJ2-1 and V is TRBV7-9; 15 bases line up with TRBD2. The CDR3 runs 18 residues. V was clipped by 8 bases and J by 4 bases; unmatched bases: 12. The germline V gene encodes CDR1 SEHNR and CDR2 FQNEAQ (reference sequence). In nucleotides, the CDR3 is TGTGCCAGCGGCCGAGGACTAGCGGGGGGGCTCGGGTACAATGAGCAGTTCTTC. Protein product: CASGRGLAGGLGYNEQFF.

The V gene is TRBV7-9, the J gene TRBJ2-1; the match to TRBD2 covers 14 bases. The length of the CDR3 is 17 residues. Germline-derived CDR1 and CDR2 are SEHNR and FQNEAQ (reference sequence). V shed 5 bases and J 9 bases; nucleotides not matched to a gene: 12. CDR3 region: CASSPRLAGGLRTEQFF. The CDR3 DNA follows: TGTGCCAGCAGCCCTCGACTAGCGGGAGGGCTGAGGACTGAGCAGTTCTTC.

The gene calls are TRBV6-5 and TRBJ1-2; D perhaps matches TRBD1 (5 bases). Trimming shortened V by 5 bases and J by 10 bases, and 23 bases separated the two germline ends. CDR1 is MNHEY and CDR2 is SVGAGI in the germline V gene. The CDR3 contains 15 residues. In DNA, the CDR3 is TGTGCCAGCAGTCCCCGTGAGGGGAGGCTATGGTTCTACACCTTC. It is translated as CASSPREGRLWFYTF.

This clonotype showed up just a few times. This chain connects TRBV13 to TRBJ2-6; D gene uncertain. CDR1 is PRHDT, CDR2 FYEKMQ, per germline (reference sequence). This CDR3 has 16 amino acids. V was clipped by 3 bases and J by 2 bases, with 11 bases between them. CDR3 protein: CASSLAGGAGANVLTF. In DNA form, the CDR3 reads TGTGCCAGCAGCTTGGCAGGTGGGGCTGGGGCCAACGTCCTGACTTTC.

Written as DNA, the CDR3 is TGCAGCGCTGCGGGACCAACTAATGAAAAACTGTTTTTT. Protein sequence: CSAAGPTNEKLFF. The V gene is TRBV29-1, the J gene TRBJ1-4, with a tentative D call TRBD1 (5 bases). Germline lookup yields CDR1 SQVTM and CDR2 ANQGSEA. This CDR3 is built from 13 residues. V was cut by 7 bases and J by 0 bases, with 9 bases left in between.

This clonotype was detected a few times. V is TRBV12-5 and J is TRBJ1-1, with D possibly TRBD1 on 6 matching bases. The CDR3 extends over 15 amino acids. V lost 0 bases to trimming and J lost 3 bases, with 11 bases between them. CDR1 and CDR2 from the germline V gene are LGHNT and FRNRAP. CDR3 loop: CASGLVRGLYTEAFF. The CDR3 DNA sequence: TGTGCTAGTGGTTTGGTCCGGGGGCTGTACACTGAAGCTTTCTTT.

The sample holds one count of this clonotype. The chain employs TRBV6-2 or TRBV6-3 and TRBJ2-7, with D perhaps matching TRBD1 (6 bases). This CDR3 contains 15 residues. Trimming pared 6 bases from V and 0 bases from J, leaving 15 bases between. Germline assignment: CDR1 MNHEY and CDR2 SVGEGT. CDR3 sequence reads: CASRYGTSPSYEQYF. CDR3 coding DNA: TGTGCCAGCAGATATGGGACATCCCCCTCCTACGAGCAGTACTTC.

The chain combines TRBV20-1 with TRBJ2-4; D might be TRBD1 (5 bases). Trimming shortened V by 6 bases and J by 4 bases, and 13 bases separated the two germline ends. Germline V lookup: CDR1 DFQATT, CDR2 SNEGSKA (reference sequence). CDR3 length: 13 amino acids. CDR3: CSAPQGGKNIQYF. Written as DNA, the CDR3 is TGCAGTGCACCCCAGGGTGGGAAAAACATTCAGTACTTC.

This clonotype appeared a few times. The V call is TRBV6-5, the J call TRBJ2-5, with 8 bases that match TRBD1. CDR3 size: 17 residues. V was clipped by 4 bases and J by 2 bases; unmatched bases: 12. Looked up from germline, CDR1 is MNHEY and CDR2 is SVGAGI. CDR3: CASSLPDRDRWQETQYF. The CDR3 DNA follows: TGTGCCAGCAGTTTGCCAGACCGGGACAGGTGGCAAGAGACCCAGTACTTC.

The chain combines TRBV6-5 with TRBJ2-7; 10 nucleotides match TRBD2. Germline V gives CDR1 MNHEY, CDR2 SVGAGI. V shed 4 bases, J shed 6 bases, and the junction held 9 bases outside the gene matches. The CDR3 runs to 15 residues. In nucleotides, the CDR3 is TGTGCCAGCAGTTCGATAACGAGCGGGAGGGTCGAGCAGTACTTC. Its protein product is CASSSITSGRVEQYF.